This entry lists 3 T cell receptor beta chains sequenced from one sample in a study of blood T cell repertoires in COVID-19. Data came from immunoSEQ multiplex PCR; TCRdb stores just in-frame clones and leaves some out. The repertoire holds about 84,000 clones, with roughly 95% as singletons. The sample consisted of peripheral blood. The receptors were sampled from a human donor with active COVID-19. The donor label of this sample is uncertain.

The genes are TRBV11-3 and TRBJ2-1, with TRBD1 matching over 7 bases. The V gene's germline CDR1 is SGHNT and CDR2 YENEEA. J was trimmed by 10 bases and V by 1 base; bases with no gene match: 7. This CDR3 comprises 14 residues. CDR3 in amino acids: CASSLVKGAGEQFF. Written as DNA, the CDR3 is TGTGCCAGCAGCTTAGTAAAGGGGGCCGGGGAGCAGTTCTTC. Complete variable domain (other parts from reference TRBV11-3 and TRBJ2-1): EAGVVQSPRYKIIEKKQPVAFWCNPISGHNTLYWYLQNLGQGPELLIRYENEEAVDDSQLPKDRFSAERLKGVDSTLKIQPAELGDSAVYLCASSLVKGAGEQFFGPGTRLTVL.

The CDR3: CASSLTGWHEQYF. In nucleotides, the CDR3 is TGTGCCAGCAGTTTAACAGGTTGGCACGAGCAGTACTTC. The chain links TRBV12-3 or TRBV12-4 to TRBJ2-7; perhaps TRBD1 as D (5 bases). With 2 bases removed from V and 5 bases from J, the gap between germline ends came to 10 bases. The CDR3 contains 13 residues.

CDR3 in amino acids: CASSFNRDNYTF. CDR3 sequence (DNA): TGTGCCAGCAGCTTTAACAGGGATAACTACACCTTC. The chain carries TRBV5-6 and TRBJ1-2; TRBD1 is a possible D gene (6 bases). V gave up 2 bases and J gave up 10 bases, with 12 bases separating them. CDR3 length equals 12 residues. Germline loops: CDR1 SGHDT, CDR2 YYEEEE.